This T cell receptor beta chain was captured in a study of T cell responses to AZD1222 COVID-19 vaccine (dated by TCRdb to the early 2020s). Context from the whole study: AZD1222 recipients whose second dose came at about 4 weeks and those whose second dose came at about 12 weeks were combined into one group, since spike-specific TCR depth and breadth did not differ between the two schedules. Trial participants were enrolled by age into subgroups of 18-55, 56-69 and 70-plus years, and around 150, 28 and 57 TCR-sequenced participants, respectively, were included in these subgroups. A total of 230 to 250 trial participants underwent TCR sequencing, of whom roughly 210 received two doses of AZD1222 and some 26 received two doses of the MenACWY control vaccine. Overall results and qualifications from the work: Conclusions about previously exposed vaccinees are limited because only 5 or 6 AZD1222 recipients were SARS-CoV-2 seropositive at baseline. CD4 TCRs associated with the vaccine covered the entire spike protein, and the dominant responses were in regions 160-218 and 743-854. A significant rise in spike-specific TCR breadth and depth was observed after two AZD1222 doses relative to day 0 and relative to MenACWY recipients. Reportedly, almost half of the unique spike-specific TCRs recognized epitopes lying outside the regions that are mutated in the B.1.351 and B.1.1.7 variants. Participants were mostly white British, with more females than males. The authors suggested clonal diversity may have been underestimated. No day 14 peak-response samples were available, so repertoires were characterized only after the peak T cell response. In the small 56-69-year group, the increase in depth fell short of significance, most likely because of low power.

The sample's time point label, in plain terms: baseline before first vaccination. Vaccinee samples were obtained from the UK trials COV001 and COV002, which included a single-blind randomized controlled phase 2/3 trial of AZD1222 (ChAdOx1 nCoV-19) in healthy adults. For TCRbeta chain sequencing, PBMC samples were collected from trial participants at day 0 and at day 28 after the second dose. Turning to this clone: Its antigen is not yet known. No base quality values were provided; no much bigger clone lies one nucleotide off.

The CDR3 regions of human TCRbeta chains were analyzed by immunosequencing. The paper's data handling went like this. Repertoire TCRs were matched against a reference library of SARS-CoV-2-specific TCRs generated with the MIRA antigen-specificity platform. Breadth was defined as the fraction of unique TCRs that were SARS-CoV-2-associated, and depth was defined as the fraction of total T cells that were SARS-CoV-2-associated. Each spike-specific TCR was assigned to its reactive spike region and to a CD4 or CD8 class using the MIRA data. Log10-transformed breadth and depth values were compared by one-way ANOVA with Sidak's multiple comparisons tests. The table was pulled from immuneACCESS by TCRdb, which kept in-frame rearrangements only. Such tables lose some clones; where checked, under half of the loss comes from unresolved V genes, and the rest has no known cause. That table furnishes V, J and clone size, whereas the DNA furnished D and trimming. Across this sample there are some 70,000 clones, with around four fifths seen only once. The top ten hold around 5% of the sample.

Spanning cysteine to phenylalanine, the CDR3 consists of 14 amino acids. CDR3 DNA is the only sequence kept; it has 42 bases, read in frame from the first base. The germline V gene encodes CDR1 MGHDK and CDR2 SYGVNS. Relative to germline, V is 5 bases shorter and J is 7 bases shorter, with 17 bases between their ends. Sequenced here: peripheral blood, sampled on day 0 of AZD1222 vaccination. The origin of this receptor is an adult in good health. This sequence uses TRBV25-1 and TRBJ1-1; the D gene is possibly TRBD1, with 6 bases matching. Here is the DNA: TGTGCCAGCAGTCGAACCGGGGGCTACTATGAAGCTTTCTTT. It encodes CASSRTGGYYEAFF.